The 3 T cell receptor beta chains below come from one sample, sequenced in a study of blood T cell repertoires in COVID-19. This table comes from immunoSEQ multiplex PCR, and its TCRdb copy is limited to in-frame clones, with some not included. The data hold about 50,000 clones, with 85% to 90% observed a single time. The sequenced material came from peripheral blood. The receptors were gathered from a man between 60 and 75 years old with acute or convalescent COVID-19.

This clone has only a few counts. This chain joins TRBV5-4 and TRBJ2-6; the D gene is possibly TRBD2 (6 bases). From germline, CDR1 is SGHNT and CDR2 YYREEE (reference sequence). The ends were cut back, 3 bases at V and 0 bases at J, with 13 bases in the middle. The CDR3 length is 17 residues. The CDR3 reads CASSSPGLPSGANVLTF. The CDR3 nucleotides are TGTGCCAGCAGCTCACCGGGACTGCCCTCTGGGGCCAACGTCCTGACTTTC.

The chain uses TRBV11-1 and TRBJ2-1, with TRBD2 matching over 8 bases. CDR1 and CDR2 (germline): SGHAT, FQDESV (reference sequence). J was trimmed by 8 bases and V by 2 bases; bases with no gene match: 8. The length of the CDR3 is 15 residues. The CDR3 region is CASSLRRGVGDEQFF. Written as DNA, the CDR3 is TGTGCCAGCAGCTTACGGCGGGGGGTCGGTGATGAGCAGTTCTTC. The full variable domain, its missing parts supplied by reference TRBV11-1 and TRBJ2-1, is EAEVAQSPRYKITEKSQAVAFWCDPISGHATLYWYRQILGQGPELLVQFQDESVVDDSQLPKDRFSAERLKGVDSTLKIQPAELGDSAMYLCASSLRRGVGDEQFFGPGTRLTVL.

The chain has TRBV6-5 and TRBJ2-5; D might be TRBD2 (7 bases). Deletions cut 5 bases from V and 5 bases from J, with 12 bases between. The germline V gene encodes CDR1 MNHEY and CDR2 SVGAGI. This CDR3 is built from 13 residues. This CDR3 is CASSPQGGETQYF. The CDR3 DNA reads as TGTGCCAGCAGTCCACAGGGAGGGGAGACCCAGTACTTC.